This T cell receptor (beta chain) was captured in a study of blood T cell repertoires in COVID-19. Looking at the study overall: T cells, B-cell-depleted T cells, or PBMCs supplied cDNA or gDNA.

TCRdb's table, derived via immunoSEQ multiplex PCR, lists solely in-frame clones and lacks some. The data contain 35,000 to 55,000 clones, around 87% of them seen just once; the ten biggest clones take up over 4%. This receptor was identified in a human donor in a cohort sampled during active COVID-19. Source material: peripheral blood.

The CDR3 reads CASSTLQGANTEAFF. As DNA, the CDR3 is TGTGCCAGTAGTACCCTACAGGGGGCGAACACTGAAGCTTTCTTT. The genes are TRBV19 and TRBJ1-1; TRBD1 matches 9 bases. The junction had 4 bases not matched to a gene; V was cut back by 4 bases and J by 1 base. This CDR3 is 15 amino acids long. Germline-derived CDR1 and CDR2 are LNHDA and SQIVND (reference sequence).